This entry is about one T cell receptor beta chain. Its antigen target is currently unknown. No base quality values were provided; no much bigger clone lies one nucleotide off. This specimen comes from a study of OX40 agonist ivuxolimab in advanced cancers. Regarding the research as a whole: The costimulatory receptor OX40 (CD134) was targeted by ivuxolimab, a fully human IgG2 agonistic monoclonal antibody. Intravenous ivuxolimab was administered to patients every 2 weeks at six dose levels: 0.01, 0.1, 0.3, 1.5, 3 and 10 mg/kg. Among the 50 to 55 dose-escalation patients, roughly 20 had hepatocellular carcinoma, 15 or so melanoma, 9 renal cell carcinoma and 9 head and neck cancer. In the dose-escalation cohort, around four fifths of patients were male, and the mean age was about 55 years, with a range of roughly 20 to 85. Prior anti-PD-1, anti-PD-L1 or anti-CTLA-4 therapy was permitted, and approximately 40% of dose-escalation patients had received checkpoint inhibitors. Partial responses occurred in three dose-escalation patients, of whom one had hepatocellular carcinoma and two had cutaneous melanoma. Peripheral TCRbeta sequencing was intended to test whether TCR sequence diversity was altered and clonal T-cell expansion was caused by ivuxolimab. The paper describes the monotherapy dose-escalation part (N of about 57 patients) of the phase I trial of ivuxolimab. Beyond this particular receptor, the publication reports: Partial responders in the 0.1-3.0 mg/kg groups had among the lowest normalized peripheral clonal expansion, especially among CD8+ T cells. Low levels of normalized T-cell clonal expansion were also seen in some nonresponding patients. The antigen specificity of the peripheral T cells that underwent clonal expansion was not determined. After ivuxolimab, expanded clones were on average more numerous among CD8+ T cells than among CD4+ T cells. Clonal expansion of both CD4+ and CD8+ blood T cells was observed from baseline to week 6 at doses 0.1 to 3.0 mg/kg.

Patients with a history of autoimmune disease or receiving systemic immunosuppression were excluded from the trial. Peripheral blood for TCR sequencing was collected from all dose cohorts at baseline, on cycle 4 day 1, and on cycle 7 day 1. The samples were taken from a phase I, first-in-human, multicenter, open-label dose-escalation trial of ivuxolimab. Adults with locally advanced or metastatic melanoma, renal cell, hepatocellular, or head and neck squamous cell carcinoma were enrolled in the trial. Before TCR sequencing, CD4+ and CD8+ T cells were separately sorted from peripheral blood. Reading from cysteine to phenylalanine, the CDR3 counts 15 amino acids. Solely the CDR3 DNA is kept, with 45 bases framed from the first base. From the germline V gene, CDR1 is MNHNS and CDR2 is SASEGT. V is reduced by 2 bases and J by 3 bases, leaving a spacing of 13 bases between them. To sequence the TCRbeta CDR3 region, genomic DNA was isolated from the sorted cells. The immunoSEQ Assay was used to sequence the TCRbeta CDR3 regions. TCRdb provides this immuneACCESS table in a form limited to in-frame rearrangements. Some clones are lacking; in checked studies, under half of them reflect an unresolved V gene, and why the rest are absent is not known. For this sample the table gives 48,000 or so clones, of which around 80% were detected only once. The ten largest make up more than 5.5% of the sample.

The TCR sequence derives from an adult with an advanced solid tumor such as melanoma, head and neck, liver or kidney cancer. This specimen consisted of CD4+ or CD8+ T cells sorted from blood, obtained in a trial of the OX40 agonist ivuxolimab. The V and J genes are TRBV6-1 and TRBJ1-1, with no confident D gene call. DNA sequence: TGTGCCAGCAGTGAACAACCCATTCAGGACACTGAAGCTTTCTTT. The encoded protein is CASSEQPIQDTEAFF.